This entry is about one TCR beta chain. The antigen remains unidentified. V lost 2 bases to trimming and J lost 6 bases, with 13 bases between them. In germline, CDR1 is MGHRA, CDR2 YSYEKL. The CDR3 consists of 14 residues. Regarding treatment: oral pan-JAK inhibitor, 5-10 mg twice daily. The sample belongs to a study of CD8+ T cells in alopecia areata. Notes on the study in general: Among patients, TCR sharing was less clear than in mice, a difference possibly due in part to HLA diversity in the patient population. Affected lesional scalp, above all in alopecia totalis/universalis, was more clonal than normal scalp.

Extracted RNA was reverse transcribed into cDNA, the sequencing template. The method was immunoSEQ multiplex PCR; TCRdb's version includes in-frame clones alone and lacks a portion of them. The data show 150,000 to 200,000 clones, approximately 60% seen once. The starting material was CD4+ T cells sorted from blood, obtained at week 24, from a patient treated with tofacitinib. J is TRBJ1-1 and V is TRBV4-1, with D perhaps TRBD1 (5 bases). The receptor's source is a human donor with alopecia areata. The CDR3 spells CASSQPREHPEAFF. The CDR3 DNA is TGCGCCAGCAGCCAACCCAGGGAGCACCCTGAAGCTTTCTTT.